This TCR beta chain was recorded in a study of blood T cells in healthy people across ages. Study-level findings and limits: Measured against age, TCR beta diversity per million T cells decreased in a roughly linear manner. Unsorted PBMCs blocked a conclusive comparison of naive and antigen-experienced cells. Compared with aged donors, long-lived donors showed fewer expanded clones, suggesting selection.

This CDR3 is 15 amino acids long. Germline CDR1 reads LGHNA; CDR2 reads YSLEER. Between the trimmed V and J ends, which lost 1 base and 5 bases, there was a span of 11 bases. About this clonotype: No antigen is known for it.

PCR was performed a second time for 7 to 11 cycles using a sample-barcoded 5' primer and a J-beta primer mix. TCRdb independently ran MiXCR on the 5' RACE reads; one entry per CDR3 protein. The table records hundreds of thousands of distinct CDR3 sequences, about half of them present only once. Sequencing was done on a sample of blood. The chain is built from TRBV4-3 and TRBJ2-2; tentatively, D is TRBD1 (6 bases). The TCR comes from a woman aged 55-75 years in good health. CDR3 amino acids: CASSQGPRGTGELFF. The CDR3 nucleotides read TGCGCCAGCAGCCAAGGTCCGAGGGGGACCGGGGAGCTGTTTTTT.